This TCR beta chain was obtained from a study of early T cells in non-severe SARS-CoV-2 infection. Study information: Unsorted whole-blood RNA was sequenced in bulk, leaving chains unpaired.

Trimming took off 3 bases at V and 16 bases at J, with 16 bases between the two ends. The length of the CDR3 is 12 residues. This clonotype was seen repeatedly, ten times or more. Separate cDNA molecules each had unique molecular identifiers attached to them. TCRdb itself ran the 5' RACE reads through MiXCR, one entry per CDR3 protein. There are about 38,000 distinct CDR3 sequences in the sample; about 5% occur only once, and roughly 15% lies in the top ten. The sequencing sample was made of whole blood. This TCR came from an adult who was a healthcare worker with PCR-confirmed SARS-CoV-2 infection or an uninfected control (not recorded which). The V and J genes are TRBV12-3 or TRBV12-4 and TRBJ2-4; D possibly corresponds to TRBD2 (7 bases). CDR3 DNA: TGTGCCAGCAGTTTCTCGTATGGCGGGGGCTACTTC. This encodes CASSFSYGGGYF.